This passage covers 19 T cell receptor beta chains from one sample sequenced in a study of blood T cells in healthy people across ages. Sample-barcoded 5' priming and a J-beta primer mix drove a second PCR of 7 to 11 cycles. TCRdb passed the 5' RACE reads through MiXCR, listing each CDR3 protein once. The sample shows approximately 770,000 distinct CDR3 sequences, 58% of them seen only once. Sequenced input: blood. These receptors originate from a man younger than 45 in good health.

V gene TRBV3-1 combines with J gene TRBJ2-7; a possible D gene is TRBD1 (6 bases). V lost 3 bases and J lost 7, with 25 bases in between. The CDR3 consists of 17 residues. CDR1 LGHDT and CDR2 YNNKEL come from the germline V gene (reference sequence). CDR3 protein: CASSHRIRDNSYNEQYF. The CDR3 DNA follows: TGTGCCAGCAGCCACCGTATTCGGGACAACTCCTACAATGAGCAGTACTTC.

J is TRBJ1-1 and V is TRBV29-1; D is undetermined. This CDR3 has 12 residues. The V gene lost 0 bases and the J gene lost 8 bases, with 10 bases spanning the gap. Per the germline V gene, CDR1 is SQVTM and CDR2 is ANQGSEA. For the CDR3, the DNA is TGCAGCGTTGAAGAGGATCCCTTAGAAGCTTTCTTT. This translates into CSVEEDPLEAFF.

V is TRBV29-1 and J is TRBJ2-7; 10 bases fit TRBD2. Germline V gene data show CDR1 as SQVTM and CDR2 as ANQGSEA. Germline trimming cut 5 bases from V and 3 bases from J; bases unmatched to any gene: 4. The CDR3 has 13 amino acids. Here the CDR3 reads CSVKREGFYEQYF. In nucleotides, the CDR3 is TGCAGCGTTAAGCGGGAGGGTTTCTACGAGCAGTACTTC.

This clonotype occurred a few times. The J gene is TRBJ2-1, the V gene TRBV20-1; D remains ambiguous. CDR3 length equals 12 residues. The germline CDR1 and CDR2 sequences are DFQATT and SNEGSKA (reference sequence). Trimming pared 2 bases from V and 4 bases from J, leaving 6 bases between. CDR3 DNA sequence: TGCAGTGCTAGATTAGGTTACAATGAGCAGTTCTTC. Residues: CSARLGYNEQFF.

This clonotype was seen only a few times. The rearrangement joins TRBV7-8 to TRBJ1-2; 8 bases line up with TRBD1. This CDR3 has 14 residues. The ends lost 1 base at V and 4 bases at J; junction bases unmatched: 2. Germline values: CDR1 SGHVS, CDR2 FQNEAQ. The DNA for the CDR3 is TGTGCCAGCAGCTTAGGGGACAGGCGCTATGGCTACACCTTC. Its translation is CASSLGDRRYGYTF.

The rearrangement joins TRBV10-3 to TRBJ2-1; 9 positions match TRBD2. Near its end, the DNA agrees better with TRBJ2-7, so the J call may be wrong. This CDR3 has 16 residues. CDR1 is ENHRY and CDR2 is SYGVKD in the germline V gene. The DNA of the CDR3 is TGTGCCATCAGTCAAGCAGCGGGAGGATCCTACAATGAGCAGTACTTC. This encodes CAISQAAGGSYNEQYF.

About this clonotype: One end of the junction does not line up with germline, which may come from a read error. V gene TRBV3-1 combines with J gene TRBJ1-2; 9 nucleotides align to TRBD1. The CDR3 runs 16 residues. The V gene's germline CDR1 is LGHDT and CDR2 YNNKEL (reference sequence). The CDR3 DNA reads as TGTGCCGGCAGACGAAACCCACGACAGGGGGACTATGGCTACACCTTC. It encodes CAGRRNPRQGDYGYTF.

V and J are TRBV7-8 and TRBJ2-7; D remains ambiguous. The CDR3 totals 14 residues. Germline CDR1 and CDR2: SGHVS and FQNEAQ. Between the trimmed V and J ends, which lost 6 bases and 0 bases, there was a span of 12 bases. The chain's CDR3 is CASSPRRVSYEQYF. The CDR3 bases are TGTGCCAGCAGTCCAAGGCGTGTCTCCTACGAGCAGTACTTC.

V is TRBV9 and J is TRBJ2-5; the D gene could be TRBD1 or TRBD2 (7 bases each). V was pared by 4 bases and J by 4 bases, with 20 bases between. This CDR3 has 16 residues. CDR1 and CDR2 from the germline V gene are SGDLS and YYNGEE. The CDR3 protein is CASSPSTAGGAETQYF. The CDR3 DNA follows: TGTGCCAGCAGCCCATCCACGGCAGGGGGGGCAGAGACCCAGTACTTC.

This chain joins TRBV13 and TRBJ2-1, with TRBD2 identical over 10 bases. The junction had 3 bases not matched to a gene; V was cut back by 2 bases and J by 5 bases. This CDR3 has 15 amino acids. Germline V CDR1 and CDR2: PRHDT, FYEKMQ (reference sequence). The CDR3 sequence is CASSLSGGADNEQFF. DNA of the CDR3: TGTGCCAGCAGCTTAAGCGGGGGGGCAGACAATGAGCAGTTCTTC.

This clonotype was seen more than once but under ten times. The gene calls are TRBV7-8 and TRBJ2-7, with 7 bases lining up with TRBD1. Germline V gene data show CDR1 as SGHVS and CDR2 as FQNEAQ. The CDR3 loop spans 19 amino acids. The J segment lost 4 bases and the V segment lost 0 bases, leaving 18 bases of the junction unmatched. CDR3 bases: TGTGCCAGCAGCTTAGCCCTAATATACCGGGACAGCGATCTGTACGAGCAGTACTTC. Residues: CASSLALIYRDSDLYEQYF.

V is TRBV15 and J is TRBJ2-7, with D perhaps TRBD1 (7 bases). Germline assignment: CDR1 LNHNV and CDR2 YYDKDF (reference sequence). The CDR3 totals 13 residues. V was trimmed by 8 bases and J by 0 bases, leaving 11 bases between them. CDR3 nucleotides: TGTGCCACCCAGGGGGGTGCCTCCTACGAGCAGTACTTC. It codes for CATQGGASYEQYF. The variable domain in full, completed from reference TRBV15 and TRBJ2-7, reads DAMVIQNPRYQVTQFGKPVTLSCSQTLNHNVMYWYQQKSSQAPKLLFHYYDKDFNNEADTPDNFQSRRPNTSFCFLDIRSPGLGDTAMYLCATQGGASYEQYFGPGTRLTVT.

The chain has TRBV7-2 and TRBJ1-1, with 7 bases that match TRBD1. V shed 5 bases, J shed 0 bases, and the junction held 12 bases outside the gene matches. The CDR3 covers 17 residues. Germline values: CDR1 SGHTA, CDR2 FQGNSA. CDR3 loop: CASSPQGTDTVNTEAFF. The CDR3, as DNA: TGTGCCAGCAGCCCCCAGGGGACAGACACGGTGAACACTGAAGCTTTCTTT. The full variable domain, in which reference TRBV7-2 and TRBJ1-1 provide the parts outside the CDR3, is GAGVSQSPSNKVTEKGKDVELRCDPISGHTALYWYRQSLGQGLEFLIYFQGNSAPDKSGLPSDRFSAERTGGSVSTLTIQRTQQEDSAVYLCASSPQGTDTVNTEAFFGQGTRLTVV.

This clonotype was detected many times. The chain uses TRBV10-3 and TRBJ1-2; unclear D gene. The CDR3 spans 14 residues. The germline gives CDR1 ENHRY, CDR2 SYGVKD. V was clipped by 4 bases and J by 6 bases, with 15 bases between them. CDR3 sequence reads: CAISGSGVLHGYTF. Written as DNA, the CDR3 is TGTGCCATCAGTGGGTCTGGGGTCCTCCATGGCTACACCTTC.

The chain couples TRBV28 to TRBJ1-6; D might be TRBD1 (5 bases). Trimming cost V 7 bases and J 6 bases, with 13 bases left between them. Germline CDR1 MDHEN, CDR2 SYDVKM. This CDR3 region has 14 residues. As DNA, the CDR3 is TGTGCCAGCACCCAACCCGGGGGTAATTCACCCCTCCACTTT. It translates to CASTQPGGNSPLHF.

The V call is TRBV7-2, the J call TRBJ2-3; D tentatively fits TRBD1 or TRBD2 (6 bases each). The CDR3 covers 17 residues. The germline gives CDR1 SGHTA, CDR2 FQGNSA. Trimming took off 2 bases at V and 2 bases at J, with 17 bases between the two ends. CDR3 amino acids: CASSLKGGSQVTDTQYF. CDR3 in DNA: TGTGCCAGCAGCTTAAAGGGGGGTTCACAAGTCACAGATACGCAGTATTTT.

This chain uses TRBV30 with TRBJ2-6; D is uncertain. The germline V and J ends were trimmed by 2 bases and 3 bases, with 11 bases remaining between them. Germline V gives CDR1 GTSNPN, CDR2 SVGIG (reference sequence). The CDR3 is 15 residues long. CDR3 sequence reads: CAWSFIGVGANVLTF. The CDR3 coding sequence is TGTGCCTGGAGTTTTATAGGCGTTGGGGCCAACGTCCTGACTTTC. Using reference TRBV30 and TRBJ2-6 for the parts outside the CDR3, the full variable domain is SQTIHQWPATLVQPVGSPLSLECTVEGTSNPNLYWYRQAAGRGLQLLFYSVGIGQISSEVPQNLSASRPQDRQFILSSKKLLLSDSGFYLCAWSFIGVGANVLTFGAGSRLTVL.

This clonotype was found a few times. The V call is TRBV7-2, the J call TRBJ2-7, with D maybe TRBD2 (5 bases). The better agreement between TRBJ2-5 and the DNA end casts doubt on the J call. CDR1 and CDR2 from the germline V gene are SGHTA and FQGNSA. The CDR3 runs to 14 residues. The chain's CDR3 is CASSLTTRQETQYF. CDR3 nucleotides: TGTGCCAGCAGCTTAACTACTAGACAAGAGACCCAGTACTTC.

The chain uses TRBV20-1 and TRBJ2-3; D uncertain. V was trimmed by 6 bases and J by 6 bases, leaving 13 bases between them. There are 12 residues in the CDR3. Germline CDR1 DFQATT, CDR2 SNEGSKA (reference sequence). CDR3 bases: TGCAGTGCAGATAAGATAGGCGATACGCAGTATTTT. Protein: CSADKIGDTQYF.